These 5 T cell receptor beta chains were all obtained from the same sample, sequenced in a study of cytomegalovirus exposure and HLA in healthy donors. Some clones are missing from TCRdb's copy, which holds only in-frame ones; the method was immunoSEQ multiplex PCR. Among under 150,000 clones, approximately 89% were seen once, and the ten largest hold under 0.8%. Sequencing was performed on PBMCs. These receptors all stem from a man aged 18-30 years in good health and CMV-seronegative.

CDR3 bases: TGTGCCAGCATTCGCAGGGCGTCGGTGAACACTGAAGCTTTCTTT. The encoded protein is CASIRRASVNTEAFF. The V call is TRBV27, the J call TRBJ1-1; maybe TRBD1 (5 bases). V was pared by 7 bases and J by 0 bases, with 15 bases between. The CDR3 is 15 residues long. CDR1 is MNHEY, CDR2 SMNVEV, per germline (reference sequence).

The rearrangement joins TRBV4-2 to TRBJ1-1, with D uncertain. This CDR3 contains 14 residues. The ends were cut back, 1 base at V and 4 bases at J, with 10 bases in the middle. Per germline, CDR1 LGHNA and CDR2 YNFKEQ. As DNA, the CDR3 is TGTGCCAGCAGCCAAGGGGTAGCTACCACTGAAGCTTTCTTT. It is translated as CASSQGVATTEAFF.

The V call is TRBV5-1, the J call TRBJ2-7; 11 bases agree with TRBD1. The CDR3 sequence is 15 residues long. V was pared by 2 bases and J by 3 bases, with 4 bases of the junction left unmatched. The V gene's germline CDR1 is SGHRS and CDR2 YFSETQ. CDR3 nucleotides: TGCGCCAGCAGCTTCGGACAGGGGGCCCTCTACGAGCAGTACTTC. Translation gives CASSFGQGALYEQYF.

The CDR3, as DNA: TGTGCCAGCAGCTTGGGACAGGGCTCCTACAATGAGCAGTTCTTC. This codes for CASSLGQGSYNEQFF. The genes are TRBV5-4 and TRBJ2-1, with 7 bases matching TRBD1. Germline V gene data show CDR1 as SGHNT and CDR2 as YYREEE (reference sequence). The J segment lost 0 bases and the V segment lost 0 bases, leaving 0 bases of the junction unmatched. The CDR3 has 15 amino acids.

This clone appeared a single time. V gene TRBV19 combines with J gene TRBJ1-5; 8 bases agree with TRBD1. The length of the CDR3 is 16 residues. Germline V lookup: CDR1 LNHDA, CDR2 SQIVND (reference sequence). Trimming removed 6 bases from V and 7 bases from J; junction bases left unmatched: 14. The CDR3 sequence is CASSFRVGQGAQPQHF. Written as DNA, the CDR3 is TGTGCCAGTAGCTTCCGAGTGGGGCAGGGGGCCCAGCCCCAGCATTTT.